This TCR beta chain was recorded in a study of blood T cell repertoires in COVID-19 (dated by TCRdb to 2020 to 2021). Describing the broader study: The collaborator samples originated in the United States, Italy and Spain and spanned the acute and convalescent phases of COVID-19. The prospective study material was composed of cDNA or gDNA derived from T cells, B-cell-depleted T cells, or PBMCs. HLA class I and class II types, where available, came from metadata supplied by the sample provider rather than from assay-based typing. Samples were obtained from the ongoing ImmuneRACE study (first 160 participants) and from about 1,300 subjects provided by 6 global collaborators. The repertoires were made available in a free public database intended to serve as a resource for research on the immune response to SARS-CoV-2. Subjects who had been exposed to COVID-19, were actively infected with it, or had recovered from it provided the deeply sampled blood TCRbeta repertoires that made up the dataset. The sample metadata nearly always contained a de-identified subject ID, COVID-19 status, age in years and sex.

Samples from volunteer blood donors who had recovered from COVID-19 were contributed by a second Seattle source. Each collaborating institution followed its own protocols to collect whole blood in K2EDTA tubes. For TCRbeta analysis, collaborator samples were shipped as frozen whole blood, as isolated PBMCs, or as DNA extracted from either sample type. V is cut back by 6 bases and J by 5 bases, with 6 bases in the junction unmatched. The germline V gene yields KGHSH for CDR1 and LQKENI for CDR2. Measured from the cysteine to the phenylalanine, the CDR3 is 14 residues long. Only CDR3 DNA is held: 42 bases, read in frame from base 1. As for this clone: No cognate antigen has been identified for it. Per-base qualities were not stored, and no clone one base away is much larger.

TCRbeta CDR3 regions were amplified from genomic DNA by means of the immunoSEQ Assay, a bias-controlled multiplex PCR. The published analysis was carried out like this. Nucleated cell counts per sample were estimated from amplification of reference gene primers within the assay. Sequence reads were collapsed and filtered to measure the absolute abundance of every unique TCRbeta CDR3 rearrangement. Productive Simpson clonality was computed per sample as the square root of Simpson's diversity index over productive rearrangements. TCRdb's version of the immuneACCESS table is confined to in-frame rearrangements and falls short of the full clone set. An unresolved V gene accounts for under half of the shortfall where checked; the remainder is of unknown origin. That table furnishes V, J and clone size, whereas the DNA furnished D and trimming. The sample data list fewer than 150,000 clones, and approximately 83% of these were observed just once. The ten most abundant clones make up 15% to 20% of the sample.

Beyond this particular receptor, the publication reports: Clinical and demographic metadata were provided uncurated, with the amount varying by source and participant.

Here the chain combines TRBV18 and TRBJ1-4, with 7 middle bases fitting TRBD1. What was sequenced was peripheral blood. This TCR was sampled from a woman aged 45-65 years who had recovered from COVID-19. The sequenced DNA: TGTGCCAGCTCGTTCACAGGGGACAATGAAAAACTGTTTTTT. This is translated as CASSFTGDNEKLFF.